This TCR beta chain was recorded in a study of identical twins. Study-level results: Carriage of fewer insertions was seen in abundant cord blood beta clonotypes, whereas memory repertoires showed none. Researchers reported weaker excess twin sharing in beta out-of-frame sequences. Out-of-frame alpha sequences that twins shared showed excess low generation probability. The models gave estimates that fell short of the out-of-frame TCR alpha sharing seen in monozygotic twins.

Germline V gene lookup returns CDR1 SGHAT and CDR2 FQNNGV. The CDR3 has 12 residues. V lost 5 bases and J 7 bases, leaving 9 bases between the germline ends. In the case of this clonotype: Its antigen remains unidentified.

TCRdb re-derived calls from the 5' RACE reads in MiXCR, one entry per CDR3 protein. Of about 280,000 distinct CDR3 sequences in the sample, less than 9% were seen once. The same sample was also studied in work on yellow fever vaccine responses in identical twins.

The J gene is TRBJ2-1, the V gene TRBV11-2, with D maybe TRBD2 (6 bases). The origin of this receptor is a woman aged 18 to 35 in good health. Material: memory (CD45RO+) T cells sorted from blood. CDR3 region: CASSRLVNEQFF. The CDR3 nucleotides are TGTGCCAGCAGCAGACTAGTTAATGAGCAGTTCTTC.